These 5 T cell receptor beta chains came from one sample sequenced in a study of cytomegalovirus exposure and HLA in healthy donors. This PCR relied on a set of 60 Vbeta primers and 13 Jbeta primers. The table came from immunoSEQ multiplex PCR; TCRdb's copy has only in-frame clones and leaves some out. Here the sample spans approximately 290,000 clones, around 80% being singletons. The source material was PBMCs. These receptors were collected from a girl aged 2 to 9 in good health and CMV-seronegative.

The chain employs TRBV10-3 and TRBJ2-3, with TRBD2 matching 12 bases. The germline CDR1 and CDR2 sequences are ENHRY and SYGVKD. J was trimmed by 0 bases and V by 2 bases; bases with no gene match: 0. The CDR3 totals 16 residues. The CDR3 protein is CAISEGTSGSTDTQYF. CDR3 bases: TGTGCCATCAGTGAGGGGACTAGCGGGAGCACAGATACGCAGTATTTT.

CDR3 sequence: CASSLYEPGKLETEAFF. The CDR3 DNA sequence: TGTGCCAGCAGCTTATATGAGCCGGGAAAGCTTGAGACTGAAGCTTTCTTT. The genes are TRBV7-3 and TRBJ1-1; D is ambiguous. V lost 2 bases and J 5 bases, leaving 21 bases between the germline ends. CDR3 size: 17 residues. Germline V gene data show CDR1 as SGHTA and CDR2 as FQGTGA.

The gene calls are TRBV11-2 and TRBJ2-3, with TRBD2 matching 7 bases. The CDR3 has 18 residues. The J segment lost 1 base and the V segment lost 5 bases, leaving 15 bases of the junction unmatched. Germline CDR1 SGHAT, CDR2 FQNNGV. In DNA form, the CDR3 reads TGTGCCAGCAGCGGGGTGGGAGGGGAAACTAGCGGCACAGATACGCAGTATTTT. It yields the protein CASSGVGGETSGTDTQYF.

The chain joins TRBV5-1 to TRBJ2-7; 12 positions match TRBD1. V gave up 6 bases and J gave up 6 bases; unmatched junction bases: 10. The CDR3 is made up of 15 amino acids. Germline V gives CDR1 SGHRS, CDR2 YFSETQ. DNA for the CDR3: TGCGCCAGCACCTCGGAGGGACAGGGGGCGTCCGAGCAGTACTTC. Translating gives CASTSEGQGASEQYF. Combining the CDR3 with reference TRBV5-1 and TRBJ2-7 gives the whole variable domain KAGVTQTPRYLIKTRGQQVTLSCSPISGHRSVSWYQQTPGQGLQFLFEYFSETQRNKGNFPGRFSGRQFSNSRSEMNVSTLELGDSALYLCASTSEGQGASEQYFGPGTRLTVT.

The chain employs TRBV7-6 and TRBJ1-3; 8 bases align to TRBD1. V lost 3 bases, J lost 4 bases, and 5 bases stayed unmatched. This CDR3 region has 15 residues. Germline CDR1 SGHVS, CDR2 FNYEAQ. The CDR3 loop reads CASSFGQGAGNTIYF. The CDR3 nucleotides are TGTGCCAGCAGCTTTGGACAGGGAGCAGGAAACACCATATATTTT.